The clone carrying this T cell receptor (beta chain) was detected a few times. A junction boundary mismatches the germline segment, possibly from a read error. In the authors' methods: Counts of nucleated cells, estimated from reference gene primer amplification, were obtained. Assay used: immunoSEQ multiplex PCR; TCRdb lists only in-frame clones, some missing. D and trimming were read from the DNA, whereas the V and J calls and clone size are those reported in that table. The sample lists 150,000 to 200,000 clones, roughly 80% occurring once. This entry belongs to a study of blood T cell repertoires in COVID-19. Across the whole study: Acute and convalescent COVID-19 specimens originated in the United States, Italy and Spain.

The germline gives CDR1 SEHNR, CDR2 FQNEAQ (reference sequence). This CDR3 is 15 amino acids long. The rearrangement links TRBV7-9 to TRBJ2-1, with 7 bases that match TRBD1. The source material was peripheral blood. This receptor was identified in a man in his 70s with acute or convalescent COVID-19. The CDR3 loop is CASSSRDRVYYEQFF. In DNA form, the CDR3 reads TGTGCCAGCAGCTCCAGAGACAGGGTCTACTATGAGCAGTTCTTC.